A single sample gave rise to the 27 T cell receptor beta chains below, sequenced in a study of early T cells in non-severe SARS-CoV-2 infection. In TCRdb, the 5' RACE reads were re-called with MiXCR into one record per CDR3 protein. The sample holds under 70,000 distinct CDR3 sequences, about 5.6% seen once. Sequenced input: whole blood. The receptors here all came from an adult who was a healthcare worker with PCR-confirmed SARS-CoV-2 infection or an uninfected control (not recorded which).

This clonotype was found many times. This chain joins TRBV7-9 and TRBJ2-7; TRBD2 is a possible D gene (5 bases). The germline CDR1 and CDR2 sequences are SEHNR and FQNEAQ (reference sequence). The germline V and J ends were trimmed by 3 bases and 6 bases, with 9 bases remaining between them. The CDR3 contains 12 residues. The DNA of the CDR3 is TGTGCCAGCAGCTTGCCCGGAGGCGAGCAGTACTTC. Protein sequence: CASSLPGGEQYF. Full variable domain (remainder filled in from reference TRBV7-9 and TRBJ2-7): DTGVSQNPRHKITKRGQNVTFRCDPISEHNRLYWYRQTLGQGPEFLTYFQNEAQLEKSRLLSDRFSAERPKGSFSTLEIQRTEQGDSAMYLCASSLPGGEQYFGPGTRLTVT.

This clonotype was counted at least ten times. The chain is built from TRBV20-1 and TRBJ2-1; D not resolved. CDR1 is DFQATT, CDR2 SNEGSKA, per germline (reference sequence). V was shortened by 3 bases and J by 7 bases, with 10 bases between the two germline ends. CDR3 length: 12 amino acids. CDR3 loop: CSASWSVNEQFF. CDR3 DNA sequence: TGCAGTGCTAGCTGGAGCGTAAATGAGCAGTTCTTC.

This clonotype has ten or more counts. The chain uses TRBV5-5 and TRBJ2-3, with TRBD2 identical over 10 bases. The CDR3 has 15 amino acids. J gave up 4 bases and V 2 bases, and 4 bases lay outside the gene matches. CDR1 is SGHKS and CDR2 is YYEKEE in the germline V gene (reference sequence). CDR3 region: CASSLAGGPSDTQYF. For the CDR3, the DNA is TGTGCCAGCAGCTTAGCGGGGGGGCCGTCAGATACGCAGTATTTT.

This clonotype was picked up many times. In DNA form, the CDR3 reads TGTGCCAGCAGCAGGGAGGGAGGGCCGTTTGAGCAGTACTTC. Its translation: CASSREGGPFEQYF. The chain recombines TRBV7-6 with TRBJ2-7, with 7 positions matching TRBD2. Per the germline V gene, CDR1 is SGHVS and CDR2 is FNYEAQ. V lost 5 bases and J lost 7; bases outside the gene matches: 11. The CDR3 extends over 14 amino acids.

This clonotype was seen at least ten times. The chain has TRBV4-2 and TRBJ1-3; D uncertain. Per germline, CDR1 LGHNA and CDR2 YNFKEQ. This CDR3 has 14 amino acids. V lost 4 bases and J lost 7, with 14 bases in between. CDR3 in amino acids: CASSRGTSGNTIYF. The CDR3 bases are TGTGCCAGCAGCCGGGGAACGTCCGGGAACACCATATATTTT.

This clonotype has only a few counts. The chain carries TRBV7-9 and TRBJ2-3; the D call may be TRBD1 or TRBD2 (5 bases each). Germline values: CDR1 SEHNR, CDR2 FQNEAQ (reference sequence). CDR3 length: 15 amino acids. Deletions cut 5 bases from V and 1 base from J, with 13 bases between. CDR3 region: CASSPGIGGTDTQYF. In nucleotides, the CDR3 is TGTGCCAGCAGCCCAGGGATCGGGGGCACAGATACGCAGTATTTT. Using reference TRBV7-9 and TRBJ2-3 for the parts outside the CDR3, the full variable domain is DTGVSQNPRHKITKRGQNVTFRCDPISEHNRLYWYRQTLGQGPEFLTYFQNEAQLEKSRLLSDRFSAERPKGSFSTLEIQRTEQGDSAMYLCASSPGIGGTDTQYFGPGTRLTVL.

This clonotype was counted between two and nine times. For the CDR3, the DNA is TGCGCCAGCAGCCAACCGACTAGCGGGAGGGCGAGAAACATTCAGTACTTC. Its protein is CASSQPTSGRARNIQYF. The V gene is TRBV4-1, the J gene TRBJ2-4, with 14 bases matching TRBD2. Germline lookup yields CDR1 MGHRA and CDR2 YSYEKL. CDR3 length equals 17 residues. V was clipped by 2 bases and J by 6 bases; unmatched bases: 6.

Many counts were recorded for this clonotype. V and J are TRBV27 and TRBJ1-6; TRBD1 might be the D (5 bases). Germline V gene data show CDR1 as MNHEY and CDR2 as SMNVEV (reference sequence). The ends were cut back, 3 bases at V and 6 bases at J, with 9 bases in the middle. This CDR3 region has 14 residues. Here the CDR3 reads CASSFGQGNSPLHF. In DNA, the CDR3 is TGTGCCAGCAGTTTCGGCCAGGGTAATTCACCCCTCCACTTT.

At least ten counts were recorded for this clonotype. V usage is TRBV4-2 and J usage is TRBJ2-7; TRBD1 agrees at 10 bases. This CDR3 has 17 residues. V lost 4 bases to trimming and J lost 3 bases; unmatched junction nucleotides: 12. Germline V lookup: CDR1 LGHNA, CDR2 YNFKEQ. The CDR3 spells CASSRSAPGTGDYEQYF. CDR3 in DNA: TGTGCCAGCAGCCGAAGTGCCCCTGGGACAGGGGACTACGAGCAGTACTTC.

The V gene is TRBV10-3, the J gene TRBJ2-7; D gene ambiguous. The germline CDR1 and CDR2 sequences are ENHRY and SYGVKD. Trimming took off 3 bases at V and 5 bases at J, with 17 bases between the two ends. The CDR3 runs to 15 residues. The CDR3 sequence: CAISDLGGTEHEQYF. CDR3 DNA sequence: TGTGCCATCAGTGACTTGGGTGGAACGGAACACGAGCAGTACTTC.

This chain uses TRBV5-1 with TRBJ2-7; D is perhaps TRBD2 (6 bases). Trimming cost V 0 bases and J 2 bases, with 9 bases left between them. This CDR3 region has 14 residues. CDR1 SGHRS and CDR2 YFSETQ come from the germline V gene. The CDR3 is CASSLVAEAYEQYF. DNA of the CDR3: TGCGCCAGCAGCTTGGTAGCGGAGGCCTACGAGCAGTACTTC.

This chain joins TRBV5-4 and TRBJ2-7; 10 bases fit TRBD2. The V segment lost 5 bases and the J segment 5 bases; nucleotides outside the gene matches: 4. This CDR3 contains 13 residues. Germline CDR1 and CDR2: SGHNT and YYREEE (reference sequence). The CDR3 nucleotides are TGTGCCAGCAGTCCCGGGACTAGCGACGAGCAGTACTTC. This encodes CASSPGTSDEQYF. Complete variable domain (other parts from reference TRBV5-4 and TRBJ2-7): ETGVTQSPTHLIKTRGQQVTLRCSSQSGHNTVSWYQQALGQGPQFIFQYYREEENGRGNFPPRFSGLQFPNYSSELNVNALELDDSALYLCASSPGTSDEQYFGPGTRLTVT.

This clonotype appeared a few times. The rearrangement uses TRBV6-5 and TRBJ2-1; the match to TRBD2 covers 10 bases. Germline CDR1 MNHEY, CDR2 SVGAGI. This CDR3 has 15 residues. Trimming removed 7 bases from V and 3 bases from J; junction bases left unmatched: 6. Here the CDR3 DNA reads TGTGCCAGCACCGCCAGACTAGCGGGCTACAATGAGCAGTTCTTC. This sequence encodes CASTARLAGYNEQFF.

The chain uses TRBV6-1 and TRBJ1-1, with D possibly being TRBD1 (5 bases). With 8 bases removed from V and 7 bases from J, the gap between germline ends came to 17 bases. The germline gives CDR1 MNHNS, CDR2 SASEGT. The CDR3 totals 13 residues. This CDR3 reads CASWAEGQGEAFF. In nucleotides, the CDR3 is TGTGCCAGCTGGGCTGAAGGGCAGGGTGAAGCTTTCTTT.

The chain recombines TRBV28 with TRBJ1-2; maybe TRBD1 (5 bases). This CDR3 contains 12 residues. Trimming shortened V by 2 bases and J by 5 bases, and 6 bases separated the two germline ends. Germline loops: CDR1 MDHEN, CDR2 SYDVKM. The CDR3 DNA reads TGTGCCAGCAGTTTAGGGGGGTATGGCTACACCTTC. It translates to CASSLGGYGYTF.

The table lists this clonotype with many counts. The chain uses TRBV9 and TRBJ1-6, with D possibly matching TRBD1 (5 bases). The CDR3 extends over 14 amino acids. Germline V lookup: CDR1 SGDLS, CDR2 YYNGEE. V was clipped by 7 bases and J by 5 bases, with 13 bases between them. DNA for the CDR3: TGTGCCAGCTCATTGCTGGGGGATAATTCACCCCTCCACTTT. As protein: CASSLLGDNSPLHF.

The table lists this clonotype with many counts. The chain is built from TRBV28 and TRBJ1-1; D not certain. CDR3 length equals 10 residues. V dropped 6 bases and J dropped 4 bases, with 3 bases sitting between them. In germline, CDR1 is MDHEN, CDR2 SYDVKM. CDR3 region: CASRRTEAFF. In DNA, the CDR3 is TGTGCCAGCAGGCGCACTGAAGCTTTCTTT.

This clonotype has ten or more counts. The rearrangement joins TRBV20-1 to TRBJ2-7; D unresolved. This CDR3 is 12 amino acids long. Germline CDR1 DFQATT, CDR2 SNEGSKA (reference sequence). Deletions cut 0 bases from V and 2 bases from J, with 5 bases between. CDR3 sequence (DNA): TGCAGTGCTAGAGATAAGCCCTACGAGCAGTACTTC. Translation gives CSARDKPYEQYF.

This clonotype was counted at least ten times. The V and J genes are TRBV10-3 and TRBJ2-3; possibly TRBD1 for D (6 bases). The CDR3 has 15 amino acids. Trimming shortened V by 6 bases and J by 4 bases, and 17 bases separated the two germline ends. Germline V CDR1 and CDR2: ENHRY, SYGVKD. This CDR3 is CAIRGQGPLADTQYF. The CDR3, as DNA: TGTGCCATCAGGGGGCAGGGGCCACTAGCAGATACGCAGTATTTT.

There are many counts of this clonotype. V usage is TRBV7-2 and J usage is TRBJ1-6; 10 nucleotides line up with TRBD1. Per germline, CDR1 SGHTA and CDR2 FQGNSA. V lost 6 bases, J lost 10 bases, and 6 bases stayed unmatched. This CDR3 contains 14 residues. The CDR3 loop reads CASRTGGMESPLHF. Written as DNA, the CDR3 is TGTGCCAGCAGGACAGGGGGCATGGAGTCACCCCTCCACTTT.

This clonotype was detected a few times. V and J are TRBV6-5 and TRBJ1-4, with unresolved D. CDR1 is MNHEY, CDR2 SVGAGI, per germline. V lost 6 bases and J 7 bases, leaving 15 bases between the germline ends. The CDR3 runs to 14 residues. The CDR3 reads CASSRSGDREKLFF. The CDR3 DNA follows: TGTGCCAGCAGCCGGAGTGGGGATCGTGAAAAACTGTTTTTT.

Notes on this clonotype: Just one base apart from a much larger clone, this may be a read error. V is TRBV20-1 and J is TRBJ2-5; a possible D gene is TRBD2 (5 bases). Trimming left V 1 base short and J 9 bases short, with 15 bases between. The CDR3 contains 13 residues. Germline V lookup: CDR1 DFQATT, CDR2 SNEGSKA (reference sequence). In DNA form, the CDR3 reads TGCAGTGCTAGAGCTCCCGGGGTGGAGTCCCAGTACTTC. It is translated as CSARAPGVESQYF.

This clonotype was counted a few times. The gene calls are TRBV20-1 and TRBJ2-7; D ambiguous. CDR1 is DFQATT, CDR2 SNEGSKA, per germline (reference sequence). V was shortened by 3 bases and J by 2 bases, with 11 bases between the two germline ends. The CDR3 sequence is 13 residues long. DNA for the CDR3: TGCAGTGCTAGTTCTTACCAGGCCTACGAGCAGTACTTC. Translating it yields CSASSYQAYEQYF.

This clonotype was seen at least ten times. The chain recombines TRBV5-1 with TRBJ2-3; D gene uncertain. Germline CDR1 SGHRS, CDR2 YFSETQ. The CDR3 is 14 residues long. Trimming took off 2 bases at V and 4 bases at J, with 11 bases between the two ends. The CDR3 region has the DNA TGCGCCAGCAGCTTATACCGGTGGGCAGATACGCAGTATTTT. Its translation: CASSLYRWADTQYF. The complete variable domain, with remaining parts taken from reference TRBV5-1 and TRBJ2-3, reads KAGVTQTPRYLIKTRGQQVTLSCSPISGHRSVSWYQQTPGQGLQFLFEYFSETQRNKGNFPGRFSGRQFSNSRSEMNVSTLELGDSALYLCASSLYRWADTQYFGPGTRLTVL.

This chain joins TRBV19 and TRBJ2-1; 9 bases line up with TRBD2. This CDR3 has 14 amino acids. The V segment lost 2 bases and the J segment 5 bases; nucleotides outside the gene matches: 1. From germline, CDR1 is LNHDA and CDR2 SQIVND (reference sequence). The CDR3 DNA sequence: TGTGCCAGTAGTATAACTAGCGGGCACAATGAGCAGTTCTTC. Amino acids: CASSITSGHNEQFF. Based on the CDR3 plus reference TRBV19 and TRBJ2-1, the full variable domain is DGGITQSPKYLFRKEGQNVTLSCEQNLNHDAMYWYRQDPGQGLRLIYYSQIVNDFQKGDIAEGYSVSREKKESFPLTVTSAQKNPTAFYLCASSITSGHNEQFFGPGTRLTVL.

This clonotype was counted many times. V and J are TRBV7-2 and TRBJ1-5; possible D gene TRBD1, 5 bases. V was clipped by 5 bases and J by 7 bases, with 12 bases between them. This CDR3 spans 13 amino acids. The germline CDR1 and CDR2 sequences are SGHTA and FQGNSA. Here the CDR3 reads CASSQGRDQPQHF. CDR3 nucleotide sequence: TGTGCCAGCAGCCAGGGCCGTGACCAGCCCCAGCATTTT.

This clonotype has a count of ten or more. This chain joins TRBV5-4 and TRBJ1-6; D is perhaps TRBD1 (6 bases). Trimming removed 4 bases at V and 7 bases at J, with 18 bases between. The CDR3 loop spans 16 amino acids. CDR1 and CDR2 (germline): SGHNT, YYREEE (reference sequence). CDR3 protein: CASSAGLTGHNSPLHF. CDR3 DNA: TGTGCCAGCAGCGCAGGACTCACAGGGCACAATTCACCCCTCCACTTT. The full variable domain, rest sourced from reference TRBV5-4 and TRBJ1-6, is ETGVTQSPTHLIKTRGQQVTLRCSSQSGHNTVSWYQQALGQGPQFIFQYYREEENGRGNFPPRFSGLQFPNYSSELNVNALELDDSALYLCASSAGLTGHNSPLHFGNGTRLTVT.